This is a list of T cell receptor beta chains from one sample in a study. In TCRdb, the 5' RACE reads were re-called with MiXCR into one record per CDR3 protein. This sample has about 47,000 distinct CDR3 sequences, with around 26% found just once. Sequencing was carried out using naive CD4+ T cells sorted from blood. The receptor set was obtained from a female donor with breast cancer. Both conserved end residues are part of each CDR3. The D gene is left open where the match is weak. Clone size is shown for a subset of rows, as once, few, many or a class of expanded clone.

j_gene,v_gene,abundance,d_gene,CDR3aa,CDR3nt
TRBJ1-2,TRBV6-6,many,-,CASWADWRRPYGYTF,TGTGCCAGCTGGGCGGATTGGCGCCGTCCCTATGGCTACACCTTC
TRBJ2-7,TRBV5-1,medium-sized,TRBD2,CASSLTAGAYEQYF,TGCGCCAGCAGCTTGACAGCGGGAGCTTACGAGCAGTACTTC
TRBJ2-1,TRBV5-1,few,-,CASSFVTAPNEQFF,TGCGCCAGCAGCTTCGTGACAGCCCCCAATGAGCAGTTCTTC
TRBJ1-3,TRBV7-8,-,TRBD1,CASSPQQGNTIYF,TGTGCCAGCAGCCCCCAACAGGGGAACACCATATATTTT
TRBJ1-4,TRBV2,-,-,CASRIRGGRINEKLFF,TGTGCCAGCAGGATCCGCGGAGGCCGGATTAATGAAAAACTGTTTTTT
TRBJ1-2,TRBV11-1,few,-,CASSFRGGYTF,TGTGCCAGCAGCTTTAGGGGTGGCTACACCTTC
TRBJ1-1,TRBV6-2/TRBV6-3,-,TRBD1,CASSYFPGTENTEAFF,TGTGCCAGCAGTTACTTTCCCGGGACAGAGAACACTGAAGCTTTCTTT
TRBJ1-2,TRBV18,few,TRBD1,CASSLETGDYGYTF,TGTGCCAGCTCACTTGAGACAGGGGACTATGGCTACACCTTC
TRBJ1-1,TRBV7-2,-,-,CASSLGPNNEAFF,TGTGCCAGCAGCTTAGGACCTAATAATGAAGCTTTCTTT
TRBJ2-3,TRBV12-3/TRBV12-4,-,TRBD2,CASSSELAGEHTDTQYF,TGTGCCAGCAGTTCCGAACTAGCGGGAGAGCACACAGATACGCAGTATTTT
TRBJ2-1,TRBV5-1,-,-,CASTRDQWSYNEQFF,TGCGCCAGCACCAGGGACCAGTGGTCCTACAATGAGCAGTTCTTC
TRBJ2-5,TRBV20-1,-,TRBD2,CSANSGTSGFRETQYF,TGCAGTGCGAATTCCGGGACTAGCGGGTTTCGAGAGACCCAGTACTTC
TRBJ1-6,TRBV4-2,-,-,CASKQAGSSYNSPLHF,TGTGCCAGCAAGCAGGCAGGGTCCTCCTATAATTCACCCCTCCACTTT
TRBJ2-7,TRBV20-1,-,-,CSAATRPEQYF,TGCAGTGCCGCCACTAGGCCCGAGCAGTACTTC
TRBJ2-2,TRBV7-2,few,-,CASRDAGLNTGELFF,TGTGCCAGCCGCGACGCGGGTTTGAACACCGGGGAGCTGTTTTTT
TRBJ2-1,TRBV4-1,many,TRBD1,CASSLRGTSGGWTYNEQFF,TGCGCCAGCAGCCTAAGAGGAACATCAGGGGGTTGGACCTACAATGAGCAGTTCTTC
TRBJ2-7,TRBV15,few,-,CATSRDPFRYEQYF,TGTGCCACCAGCCGGGACCCATTCCGGTACGAGCAGTACTTC
TRBJ2-7,TRBV5-1,-,TRBD1,CASSLGQGFLSSYEQYF,TGCGCCAGCAGCTTGGGACAGGGCTTTCTATCCTCCTACGAGCAGTACTTC
TRBJ1-1,TRBV4-2,-,TRBD1,CASSPGTGRSDTEAFF,TGTGCCAGCAGCCCTGGGACAGGGAGATCGGACACTGAAGCTTTCTTT
TRBJ1-1,TRBV4-2,-,-,CASSQDFGGPGGAFF,TGTGCCAGCAGCCAAGATTTTGGAGGGCCGGGAGGAGCTTTCTTT
TRBJ2-7,TRBV20-1,-,TRBD2,CSAPPSGGHNSYEQYF,TGCAGTGCCCCCCCATCGGGGGGGCACAACTCCTACGAGCAGTACTTC
TRBJ1-2,TRBV23-1,few,-,CASSQSSAYYGYTF,TGCGCCAGCAGTCAATCATCGGCATACTATGGCTACACCTTC
TRBJ2-5,TRBV20-1,-,-,CSVSGIKGKTQYF,TGCAGCGTCAGTGGGATCAAGGGGAAGACCCAGTACTTC
TRBJ1-6,TRBV6-1,-,TRBD1,CASSGGTGGNSPLNF,TGTGCCAGCAGTGGAGGGACAGGGGGAAATTCACCCCTCAACTTT
TRBJ2-7,TRBV4-3,-,TRBD1,CASSQDLGHKGASYEQYF,TGCGCCAGCAGCCAAGACCTAGGCCACAAGGGGGCCTCCTACGAGCAGTACTTC
TRBJ2-7,TRBV5-6,-,-,CASSLQGPYEQYF,TGTGCCAGCAGCTTGCAGGGCCCCTACGAGCAGTACTTC
TRBJ1-1,TRBV29-1,-,-,CSVRSDTEAFF,TGCAGCGTTCGTTCGGACACTGAAGCTTTCTTT
TRBJ2-7,TRBV4-2,few,-,CASSQDSATPTYEQYF,TGTGCCAGCAGCCAAGATAGCGCCACCCCCACCTACGAGCAGTACTTC
TRBJ1-5,TRBV6-2/TRBV6-3,few,-,CASSWVFGAGNQPQHF,TGTGCCAGCAGTTGGGTATTCGGTGCGGGCAATCAGCCCCAGCATTTT
TRBJ2-4,TRBV6-6,-,TRBD2,CASGPGGGMVKNIQYF,TGTGCCAGCGGTCCCGGGGGGGGGATGGTCAAAAACATTCAGTACTTC
TRBJ2-1,TRBV11-3,few,TRBD1,CASSWDSLNNEQFF,TGTGCCAGCAGCTGGGACAGTCTTAACAATGAGCAGTTCTTC